Listed here are 20 T cell receptor beta chains from one sample, sequenced in a study of control samples from healthy donors and cancer patients. The method was immunoSEQ multiplex PCR; TCRdb's version includes in-frame clones alone and lacks a portion of them. This table has about 82,000 clones, 89% appearing once. Sequenced sample: blood. The receptors were sampled from a middle-aged man in good health.

J is TRBJ1-1 and V is TRBV30; D uncertain. V was trimmed by 2 bases and J by 1 base, leaving 11 bases between them. From germline, CDR1 is GTSNPN and CDR2 SVGIG (reference sequence). The CDR3 is made up of 14 amino acids. CDR3 region: CAWSLALGNTEAFF. CDR3 nucleotides: TGTGCCTGGAGTCTAGCCCTTGGGAACACTGAAGCTTTCTTT. Full variable domain (rest looked up from reference TRBV30 and TRBJ1-1): SQTIHQWPATLVQPVGSPLSLECTVEGTSNPNLYWYRQAAGRGLQLLFYSVGIGQISSEVPQNLSASRPQDRQFILSSKKLLLSDSGFYLCAWSLALGNTEAFFGQGTRLTVV.

This clone occurred a few times. The genes are TRBV6-6 and TRBJ1-1; tentative D call: TRBD1 (5 bases). The germline CDR1 and CDR2 sequences are MNHNY and SVGAGI (reference sequence). Trimming stripped 5 bases from V and 5 bases from J, with 15 bases between. CDR3 size: 14 residues. DNA of the CDR3: TGTGCCAGCAGTCCTCCAAGGGACGGGACTGAAGCTTTCTTT. Amino acids: CASSPPRDGTEAFF.

The chain links TRBV2 to TRBJ1-1, with 8 nucleotides matching TRBD1. Germline values: CDR1 SNHLY, CDR2 FYNNEI. J lost 0 bases, V lost 4 bases, and 7 bases had no gene match. The CDR3 contains 16 residues. Here the CDR3 DNA reads TGTGCCAGCAGTGTTGGACAGGGCCGGATGAACACTGAAGCTTTCTTT. Encoded protein: CASSVGQGRMNTEAFF.

This clone was detected only a few times. The chain employs TRBV7-8 and TRBJ2-1, with 10 bases matching TRBD2. CDR1 is SGHVS, CDR2 FQNEAQ, per germline. This CDR3 has 14 amino acids. V was pared by 4 bases and J by 7 bases, with 4 bases of the junction left unmatched. CDR3 DNA sequence: TGTGCCAGCAGCTCTTTAGCGGGGGGTAATGAGCAGTTCTTC. It encodes CASSSLAGGNEQFF.

This sequence joins TRBV10-1 and TRBJ1-4, with 7 nucleotides matching TRBD1. The V and J ends lost 11 bases and 4 bases, in that order; junction bases with no gene match: 16. CDR3 length: 16 residues. The V gene's germline CDR1 is WNHNN and CDR2 SYGVQD (reference sequence). The CDR3 region is CAPSSKTGCGNEKLFF. For the CDR3, the DNA is TGCGCCCCAAGTAGTAAGACAGGGTGCGGTAATGAAAAACTGTTTTTT.

The genes are TRBV11-3 and TRBJ2-3; 11 bases map to TRBD2. From germline, CDR1 is SGHNT and CDR2 YENEEA. The CDR3 runs to 16 residues. With 1 base clipped from V and 5 bases from J, the junction kept 5 bases outside the gene matches. CDR3 loop: CASSLGSGGAVDTQYF. The CDR3 coding sequence is TGTGCCAGCAGCTTAGGTAGCGGGGGGGCAGTAGATACGCAGTATTTT.

The chain joins TRBV6-5 to TRBJ2-1, with D perhaps assigned TRBD1 or TRBD2 (5 bases each). V lost 0 bases to trimming and J lost 4 bases, with 13 bases between them. CDR1 MNHEY and CDR2 SVGAGI come from the germline V gene. The CDR3 is made up of 16 amino acids. The CDR3 bases are TGTGCCAGCAGTTACTCGAAAGGGGCGGGTTACAATGAGCAGTTCTTC. This encodes CASSYSKGAGYNEQFF.

V and J are TRBV30 and TRBJ2-3; 11 bases match TRBD2. The CDR3 contains 15 residues. The V gene's germline CDR1 is GTSNPN and CDR2 SVGIG (reference sequence). V lost 5 bases and J lost 3; bases outside the gene matches: 7. DNA for the CDR3: TGTGCCTGGTCAGATAGCGGGGGGGAAACAGATACGCAGTATTTT. Its protein product is CAWSDSGGETDTQYF.

This chain joins TRBV3-1 (or the pseudogene TRBV3-2) and TRBJ2-1, with TRBD2 matching over 7 bases. This CDR3 is built from 15 residues. The V segment lost 1 base and the J segment 4 bases; nucleotides outside the gene matches: 4. In germline, CDR1 is LGHDT, CDR2 YNNKEL (reference sequence). CDR3 sequence: CASSQGGLSYNEQFF. As DNA, the CDR3 is TGTGCCAGCAGCCAAGGGGGACTATCGTACAATGAGCAGTTCTTC.

The gene calls are TRBV11-2 and TRBJ1-1, with 8 bases that match TRBD1. CDR1 and CDR2 (germline): SGHAT, FQNNGV. The CDR3 contains 15 residues. Trimming at V came to 5 bases and at J to 4 bases, leaving 9 bases not matched to a gene. The CDR3 bases are TGTGCCAGCAGCGCCCAGGGGGCCTGGGGCACTGAAGCTTTCTTT. This gives the protein CASSAQGAWGTEAFF. The variable domain in full, with the rest retrieved from reference TRBV11-2 and TRBJ1-1, is EAGVAQSPRYKIIEKRQSVAFWCNPISGHATLYWYQQILGQGPKLLIQFQNNGVVDDSQLPKDRFSAERLKGVDSTLKIQPAKLEDSAVYLCASSAQGAWGTEAFFGQGTRLTVV.

The chain recombines TRBV7-9 with TRBJ1-2; unclear D gene. Germline CDR1 SEHNR, CDR2 FQNEAQ (reference sequence). CDR3 size: 14 residues. V lost 2 bases to trimming and J lost 5 bases, with 12 bases between them. The CDR3 coding sequence is TGTGCCAGCAGCTTATCCCGGGGAGGATATGGCTACACCTTC. This codes for CASSLSRGGYGYTF.

The chain joins TRBV5-1 to TRBJ2-1; 10 bases match TRBD2. V gave up 5 bases and J gave up 4 bases; unmatched junction bases: 3. The CDR3 is 14 residues long. Germline lookup yields CDR1 SGHRS and CDR2 YFSETQ. In nucleotides, the CDR3 is TGCGCCAGCAGAGTTAGCGGGGGGTACAATGAGCAGTTCTTC. It encodes CASRVSGGYNEQFF.

V gene TRBV7-2 combines with J gene TRBJ2-1, with D hard to call. V lost 7 bases to trimming and J lost 6 bases, with 16 bases between them. CDR3 length: 14 residues. Germline loops: CDR1 SGHTA, CDR2 FQGNSA. CDR3 loop: CASTVRASINEQFF. The CDR3 DNA sequence: TGTGCCAGCACCGTTCGGGCTAGTATCAATGAGCAGTTCTTC.

The chain uses TRBV7-2 and TRBJ1-3; D is uncertain. This CDR3 spans 12 amino acids. Germline CDR1 is SGHTA and CDR2 is FQGNSA. Trimming took 7 bases from V and 0 from J, leaving 4 bases between them. As DNA, the CDR3 is TGTGCCAGCACCCCCTCTGGAAACACCATATATTTT. Amino acid sequence: CASTPSGNTIYF.

V is TRBV29-1 and J is TRBJ2-1, with 12 nucleotides matching TRBD2. V shed 7 bases and J 0 bases; nucleotides not matched to a gene: 4. Looked up from germline, CDR1 is SQVTM and CDR2 is ANQGSEA. This CDR3 spans 15 amino acids. The CDR3 spells CSGELAGGSYNEQFF. The CDR3 DNA follows: TGCAGCGGAGAACTAGCGGGGGGCTCCTACAATGAGCAGTTCTTC.

This CDR3 is CASSAGTGVYEQYF. The DNA for the CDR3 is TGTGCCAGCAGCGCCGGGACGGGGGTTTACGAGCAGTACTTC. The chain links TRBV9 to TRBJ2-7; tentative D call: TRBD2 (6 bases). The germline CDR1 and CDR2 sequences are SGDLS and YYNGEE. The CDR3 has 14 amino acids. With 3 bases removed from V and 4 bases from J, the gap between germline ends came to 14 bases.

The chain has TRBV6-1 and TRBJ2-7; TRBD1 matches at 8 bases. CDR1 and CDR2 from the germline V gene are MNHNS and SASEGT. CDR3 size: 15 residues. V was clipped by 3 bases and J by 4 bases; unmatched bases: 8. The DNA for the CDR3 is TGTGCCAGCAGTGAGTGGACAGGGAGGTTGTACGAGCAGTACTTC. This translates into CASSEWTGRLYEQYF.

In DNA form, the CDR3 reads TGTGCCAGCAGTTCCCCCCTCCGGGGGTTGTCGTCACCCCTCCACTTT. Protein: CASSSPLRGLSSPLHF. The chain is built from TRBV27 and TRBJ1-6; tentative D call: TRBD1 (5 bases). Germline CDR1 MNHEY, CDR2 SMNVEV (reference sequence). The CDR3 extends over 16 amino acids. The V end lost 4 bases, the J end lost 10 bases, and 20 bases lay between the germline ends.

This chain links TRBV7-6 with TRBJ2-2, with D maybe TRBD2 (6 bases). CDR3 size: 17 residues. Trimming removed 1 base from V and 0 bases from J, with 12 bases in between. Germline V gene data show CDR1 as SGHVS and CDR2 as FNYEAQ. The CDR3 protein is CASSLGSTSSNTGELFF. The CDR3 DNA reads TGTGCCAGCAGCTTAGGGTCGACTAGTTCGAACACCGGGGAGCTGTTTTTT.

The chain combines TRBV10-3 with TRBJ2-3, with TRBD2 matching 11 bases. Germline CDR1 reads ENHRY; CDR2 reads SYGVKD. This CDR3 comprises 15 residues. The trim removed 10 bases at V and 1 base at J, leaving 7 bases unmatched. CDR3 protein: CATDLLAGGTDTQYF. In DNA, the CDR3 is TGTGCCACCGATCTACTAGCGGGGGGCACAGATACGCAGTATTTT.